The rows below give T cell receptor beta chains drawn from one sample of a study of neurological immune-mediated disorders. TCRdb reprocessed the 5' RACE reads with MiXCR, giving one entry per CDR3 protein. The repertoire includes more than 30,000 distinct CDR3 sequences, 6.5% to 8.5% of them detected once, and about 6% sits in the top ten. Input material: CD4+ T cells from blood. Receptors were obtained from a man aged 50 or older in good health. Both conserved end residues are trimmed from each CDR3. A D gene is named only where the DNA matches it firmly. Part of the rows lack a size; the others show once, few, many or a class for expanded clones.

d_call	v_call	j_call	clone_size	cdr3_aa
TRBD2	TRBV7-9	TRBJ2-2	many	ASSPGLDSAGELF
TRBD1	TRBV5-4	TRBJ2-1	NA	AGAGQGADEQF
TRBD2	TRBV20-1	TRBJ2-1	many	SGMGASGTYNEQF
TRBD1	TRBV7-9	TRBJ1-1	many	ASASRKGQGALRDTEAF
TRBD1	TRBV7-2	TRBJ2-1	many	ASSTGTGTGWEQF
NA	TRBV5-5	TRBJ1-2	many	ASSYGGDNYGYT
NA	TRBV21-1	TRBJ1-5	many	ASPGHVSNQPQH
NA	TRBV5-1	TRBJ2-3	many	ASSLALGRTDTQY
TRBD2	TRBV2	TRBJ2-1	few	ASSGRSGRDEQF
TRBD2	TRBV9	TRBJ2-3	many	ASSREGTSGTDTQY
NA	TRBV6-2/TRBV6-3	TRBJ1-5	many	ASSYSKGEARGNQPQH
NA	TRBV7-2	TRBJ2-3	many	ASSLRIWADTQY
TRBD1	TRBV20-1	TRBJ2-1	many	SARRTGNEQF
TRBD2	TRBV4-1	TRBJ2-1	many	ASSLRATAGGENEQF
NA	TRBV20-1	TRBJ2-7	many	SARVVGTYEQY
NA	TRBV7-9	TRBJ2-1	NA	ASSSEGPYNEQF
NA	TRBV7-2	TRBJ2-5	many	ASSLVSGGGEAQY
NA	TRBV29-1	TRBJ1-5	many	SVGGSGNQPQH
TRBD2	TRBV5-1	TRBJ2-3	many	ASSRLAGNLLLDTQY
TRBD2	TRBV20-1	TRBJ2-7	many	SAKLAGTYEQY
TRBD2	TRBV29-1	TRBJ2-7	many	SVGLAGEQY
TRBD1	TRBV7-3	TRBJ2-1	NA	ASSMTGTEIYNEQF
TRBD2	TRBV3-1	TRBJ2-1	many	ASSHSYAGTSGHEQF
TRBD2	TRBV6-2/TRBV6-3	TRBJ2-7	few	ASSSLAGAEEQY
NA	TRBV29-1	TRBJ2-5	many	SAGTSQETQY
TRBD2	TRBV18	TRBJ2-1	NA	ASSPVRLAALYNEQF
NA	TRBV6-6	TRBJ1-5	many	ASSSRSQPQH
NA	TRBV20-1	TRBJ2-7	many	SVSWQATEQY
NA	TRBV25-1	TRBJ2-1	many	ASSAYSNEQF
NA	TRBV28	TRBJ2-4	many	ASSLRGRLMDIQY
TRBD2	TRBV4-2	TRBJ2-7	many	ASSRSGLAGPLGDEQY
NA	TRBV27	TRBJ1-6	many	ASSLRQYNSPLH
NA	TRBV5-6	TRBJ2-1	many	ASSPIDPSSYNEQF
TRBD1	TRBV7-6	TRBJ2-2	many	ASSLGQGAGELF
NA	TRBV28	TRBJ1-5	many	ASSSPWGPNQPQH
NA	TRBV15	TRBJ2-4	NA	ATSRGLFPITNIQY
TRBD1	TRBV19	TRBJ2-6	few	ASSYRDSLSGANVLT
NA	TRBV7-7	TRBJ1-6	many	ASSLTLRSPLH
TRBD2	TRBV20-1	TRBJ2-1	many	SATGAGGSNNEQF
TRBD2	TRBV5-1	TRBJ2-1	many	ASSRMGGRNEQF
TRBD1	TRBV4-3	TRBJ1-5	many	ASSQYLSRGGNNQPQH
NA	TRBV7-8	TRBJ2-5	NA	ASSYLGENQETQY
NA	TRBV5-1	TRBJ2-5	many	ASSLPGQETQY
NA	TRBV5-1	TRBJ2-7	NA	ASSSRTGSYEQY
NA	TRBV20-1	TRBJ2-7	medium-sized	SASQPGGPYEQY
TRBD2	TRBV10-3	TRBJ2-7	NA	VISGSGGVGYEQY
TRBD2	TRBV20-1	TRBJ2-1	many	SARSGTSGSYNEQF
NA	TRBV7-9	TRBJ2-7	NA	ASSPGNVQY
NA	TRBV4-1	TRBJ2-1	few	ASSQGGAGLYNEQF
NA	TRBV4-1	TRBJ2-3	many	ASRSPGRSTDTQY
TRBD1	TRBV5-1	TRBJ2-2	NA	ASSYRTGNTGELF
NA	TRBV5-1	TRBJ2-1	many	ASRAQGPLF
TRBD2	TRBV20-1	TRBJ2-5	many	SARDLLAGGTETQY
TRBD2	TRBV12-3/TRBV12-4	TRBJ2-1	many	ASSLGTSGRIEQF
NA	TRBV19	TRBJ2-5	few	ASSKLTEKETQY